Listed below are T cell receptor beta chains from one sample, sequenced in a study of cytomegalovirus exposure and HLA in healthy donors. Produced via immunoSEQ multiplex PCR; TCRdb's table is partial and in-frame only. The sample holds roughly 150,000 clones, roughly 84% seen once. Material for sequencing was PBMCs. All receptors come from a woman aged 18-30 years in good health and CMV-seronegative. CDR3s include the opening cysteine and the closing phenylalanine or tryptophan. A D gene is named only where the DNA matches it firmly. Clone size is not always given. Where it is, it says once, few, many or a class for expanded clones.

v_call: TRBV21-1
d_call: -
j_call: TRBJ1-2
clone_size: -
cdr3_nt: TGTGCCAGCAGCAAAGACGATACAGGGGATGGCTACACCTTC
cdr3_aa: CASSKDDTGDGYTF

v_call: TRBV25-1
d_call: -
j_call: TRBJ2-7
clone_size: -
cdr3_nt: TGTGCCAGCAGTTACGGTGAGAGAACCTACGAGCAGTACTTC
cdr3_aa: CASSYGERTYEQYF

v_call: TRBV2
d_call: -
j_call: TRBJ2-7
clone_size: few
cdr3_nt: TGTGCCAGCAGCCCACAAACTAACCCATCCTACGAGCAGTACTTC
cdr3_aa: CASSPQTNPSYEQYF

v_call: TRBV5-1
d_call: TRBD1
j_call: TRBJ1-1
clone_size: once
cdr3_nt: TGCGCCAGCAGCTCCCTACCGACAGGGTTGGACACTGAAGCTTTCTTT
cdr3_aa: CASSSLPTGLDTEAFF

v_call: TRBV19
d_call: TRBD2
j_call: TRBJ2-5
clone_size: few
cdr3_nt: TGTGCCAGTAGTATCGGGACTATCCGTTGGCAAGAGACCCAGTACTTC
cdr3_aa: CASSIGTIRWQETQYF

v_call: TRBV19
d_call: -
j_call: TRBJ2-7
clone_size: -
cdr3_nt: TGTGCCAGTAGTATAGAACTAGCCTACGAGCAGTACTTC
cdr3_aa: CASSIELAYEQYF

v_call: TRBV5-1
d_call: -
j_call: TRBJ1-6
clone_size: -
cdr3_nt: TGCGCCAGCAGCTTGACAGGGACTATGAGCTCCTATAATTCACCCCTCCACTTT
cdr3_aa: CASSLTGTMSSYNSPLHF

v_call: TRBV15
d_call: TRBD1
j_call: TRBJ1-2
clone_size: -
cdr3_nt: TGTGCCACCAGCAGAGGGACAGGGTATGGCTACACCTTC
cdr3_aa: CATSRGTGYGYTF

v_call: TRBV30
d_call: -
j_call: TRBJ1-6
clone_size: -
cdr3_nt: TGTGCCTGGGGGTGGGGAGGGAATTCACCCCTCCACTTT
cdr3_aa: CAWGWGGNSPLHF

v_call: TRBV19
d_call: -
j_call: TRBJ1-1
clone_size: -
cdr3_nt: TGTGCCAGTAGTATCGGGCCGGGGAGGAACACTGAAGCTTTCTTT
cdr3_aa: CASSIGPGRNTEAFF

v_call: TRBV18
d_call: TRBD1
j_call: TRBJ1-1
clone_size: -
cdr3_nt: TGTGCCAGCTCTCAGTACCCCGTGCGGGACAGGGAGACTGAAGCTTTCTTT
cdr3_aa: CASSQYPVRDRETEAFF

v_call: TRBV13
d_call: -
j_call: TRBJ1-5
clone_size: -
cdr3_nt: TGTGCCAGCAGCCAAGGCCCCAGGCAGCCCCAGCATTTT
cdr3_aa: CASSQGPRQPQHF

v_call: TRBV9
d_call: -
j_call: TRBJ1-1
clone_size: -
cdr3_nt: TGTGCCAGCAGCCAGAGCGTGCAGGGTTGGGGAAACACTGAAGCTTTCTTT
cdr3_aa: CASSQSVQGWGNTEAFF

v_call: TRBV7-8
d_call: TRBD1
j_call: TRBJ1-5
clone_size: -
cdr3_nt: TGTGCCAGCACCCTAGGACAGGGGGATCAGCCCCAGCATTTT
cdr3_aa: CASTLGQGDQPQHF

v_call: TRBV5-6
d_call: TRBD1
j_call: TRBJ1-1
clone_size: -
cdr3_nt: TGTGCCAGCAGCTTTACAGGGGGCACTGAAGCTTTCTTT
cdr3_aa: CASSFTGGTEAFF

v_call: TRBV6-1
d_call: TRBD2
j_call: TRBJ2-2
clone_size: -
cdr3_nt: TGTGCCAGCAGTGAGGGGGGGTCGGGCACCGGGGAGCTGTTTTTT
cdr3_aa: CASSEGGSGTGELFF

v_call: TRBV7-9
d_call: -
j_call: TRBJ2-7
clone_size: -
cdr3_nt: TGTGCCAGCAGCCCCCGGGGGACGGTAACCTACGAGCAGTACTTC
cdr3_aa: CASSPRGTVTYEQYF

v_call: TRBV4-1
d_call: -
j_call: TRBJ2-6
clone_size: -
cdr3_nt: TGCGCCAGCAGCCAAGGGACAGTGGCATCCTCTGGGGCCAACGTCCTGACTTTC
cdr3_aa: CASSQGTVASSGANVLTF

v_call: TRBV6-4
d_call: -
j_call: TRBJ2-3
clone_size: -
cdr3_nt: TGTGCCAGCAGTGAACTAGCAGGCACAGATACGCAGTATTTT
cdr3_aa: CASSELAGTDTQYF

v_call: TRBV5-1
d_call: TRBD2
j_call: TRBJ2-2
clone_size: -
cdr3_nt: TGCGCCAGCAGCTTGCCGGGGGGGAACACCGGGGAGCTGTTTTTT
cdr3_aa: CASSLPGGNTGELFF

v_call: TRBV6-4
d_call: -
j_call: TRBJ2-2
clone_size: few
cdr3_nt: TGTGCCAGCAGTGAGTGGAGTAAGAGCCACACCGGGGAGCTGTTTTTT
cdr3_aa: CASSEWSKSHTGELFF

v_call: TRBV28
d_call: TRBD1
j_call: TRBJ1-1
clone_size: -
cdr3_nt: TGTGCCAGCAGTTTTTCGGACAGGGGAGTTGGGAACACTGAAGCTTTCTTT
cdr3_aa: CASSFSDRGVGNTEAFF

v_call: TRBV6-1
d_call: -
j_call: TRBJ1-2
clone_size: -
cdr3_nt: TGTGCCAGCAGTGGGGAGAGGACCTATGGCTACACCTTC
cdr3_aa: CASSGERTYGYTF

v_call: TRBV5-1
d_call: -
j_call: TRBJ1-2
clone_size: -
cdr3_nt: TGCGCCAGCAGCCCAGACAGGAACTATGGCTACACCTTC
cdr3_aa: CASSPDRNYGYTF

v_call: TRBV9
d_call: TRBD2
j_call: TRBJ2-3
clone_size: -
cdr3_nt: TGTGCCAGCAGCGCCGGTATTCGGGGGGGCACAGATACGCAGTATTTT
cdr3_aa: CASSAGIRGGTDTQYF

v_call: TRBV7-9
d_call: -
j_call: TRBJ1-2
clone_size: -
cdr3_nt: TGTGCCAGCAGCCCTGGACGGGGAGACTATGGCTACACCTTC
cdr3_aa: CASSPGRGDYGYTF

v_call: TRBV7-9
d_call: -
j_call: TRBJ1-4
clone_size: -
cdr3_nt: TGTGCCAGCAGCCGGGAGGGTGCTAATGAAAAACTGTTTTTT
cdr3_aa: CASSREGANEKLFF

v_call: TRBV7-9
d_call: TRBD1
j_call: TRBJ1-2
clone_size: -
cdr3_nt: TGTGCCAGCAGCAGGGGACAGGGGGCTACTGAAGGCTACACCTTC
cdr3_aa: CASSRGQGATEGYTF

v_call: TRBV28
d_call: -
j_call: TRBJ1-2
clone_size: -
cdr3_nt: TGTGCCAGCAGTTTGTCATACTATGGCTACACCTTC
cdr3_aa: CASSLSYYGYTF

v_call: TRBV19
d_call: -
j_call: TRBJ1-2
clone_size: -
cdr3_nt: TGTGCCAGTAGTATAGGAGTGACAAGCTATGGCTACACCTTC
cdr3_aa: CASSIGVTSYGYTF

v_call: TRBV6-1
d_call: -
j_call: TRBJ1-1
clone_size: -
cdr3_nt: TGTGCCAGCCCACGAAGCGGAAAAGGGAACACTGAAGCTTTCTTT
cdr3_aa: CASPRSGKGNTEAFF

v_call: TRBV19
d_call: -
j_call: TRBJ2-1
clone_size: -
cdr3_nt: TGTGCCAGTAGTATTCGTGCGGGGGCGTACTACAATGAGCAGTTCTTC
cdr3_aa: CASSIRAGAYYNEQFF

v_call: TRBV25-1
d_call: -
j_call: TRBJ2-5
clone_size: few
cdr3_nt: TGTGCCAGCATTACAGGGCGGATGGAGACCCAGTACTTC
cdr3_aa: CASITGRMETQYF

v_call: TRBV6-1
d_call: -
j_call: TRBJ1-1
clone_size: -
cdr3_nt: TGTGCCAGCAGTGAAGGAGGGCCCAACACTGAAGCTTTCTTT
cdr3_aa: CASSEGGPNTEAFF

v_call: TRBV6-4
d_call: -
j_call: TRBJ2-3
clone_size: few
cdr3_nt: TGTGCCAGCAGTGACGAGGCGGGGAGCACAGATACGCAGTATTTT
cdr3_aa: CASSDEAGSTDTQYF

v_call: TRBV11-2
d_call: -
j_call: TRBJ2-2
clone_size: -
cdr3_nt: TGTGCCAGCAGCTTAGGTCCGGGGGTTAACACCGGGGAGCTGTTTTTT
cdr3_aa: CASSLGPGVNTGELFF

v_call: TRBV21-1
d_call: -
j_call: TRBJ2-1
clone_size: -
cdr3_nt: TGTGCCAGCAGCAAAGGATCCCCAGCGGGGGCGCCGAGCTCCTACAATGAGCAGTTCTTC
cdr3_aa: CASSKGSPAGAPSSYNEQFF

v_call: TRBV27
d_call: -
j_call: TRBJ1-5
clone_size: -
cdr3_nt: TGTGCCAGCAACCTACAGGGAAATAGCAATCAGCCCCAGCATTTT
cdr3_aa: CASNLQGNSNQPQHF

v_call: TRBV30
d_call: -
j_call: TRBJ1-3
clone_size: -
cdr3_nt: TGTGCCTGGGACAGATTCTCTGGAAACACCATATATTTT
cdr3_aa: CAWDRFSGNTIYF

v_call: TRBV5-6
d_call: -
j_call: TRBJ1-2
clone_size: -
cdr3_nt: TGTGCCAGCAGCCCCGGTTCCTCTGACTATGGCTACACCTTC
cdr3_aa: CASSPGSSDYGYTF

v_call: TRBV18
d_call: TRBD1
j_call: TRBJ2-1
clone_size: many
cdr3_nt: TGTGCCAGCTCACAGGGACAGGGGGCACTTGGGGGCAGTGAGCAGTTCTTC
cdr3_aa: CASSQGQGALGGSEQFF

v_call: TRBV6-1
d_call: -
j_call: TRBJ1-1
clone_size: -
cdr3_nt: TGTGCCAGCACCCTGGGGCCGAACACTGAAGCTTTCTTT
cdr3_aa: CASTLGPNTEAFF

v_call: TRBV6-1
d_call: -
j_call: TRBJ1-2
clone_size: -
cdr3_nt: TGTGCCAGCAGCGGCCTAGGTAGCGGTAACTATGGCTACACCTTC
cdr3_aa: CASSGLGSGNYGYTF

v_call: TRBV6-5
d_call: -
j_call: TRBJ1-2
clone_size: -
cdr3_nt: TGTGCCAGCAGTTACAGCGGGGTAGGCTCAGGTGGCTACACCTTC
cdr3_aa: CASSYSGVGSGGYTF

v_call: TRBV27
d_call: -
j_call: TRBJ2-7
clone_size: -
cdr3_nt: TGTGCCAGCAGTTTACGGGGTGCCTACGAGCAGTACTTC
cdr3_aa: CASSLRGAYEQYF

v_call: TRBV30
d_call: TRBD1
j_call: TRBJ1-2
clone_size: few
cdr3_nt: TGTGCCCTGGGGTACTCCAAGACAGGGCATGGCTACACCTTC
cdr3_aa: CALGYSKTGHGYTF

v_call: TRBV28
d_call: TRBD1
j_call: TRBJ2-2
clone_size: -
cdr3_nt: TGTGCCAGCAGTCTCGCCGGGACAGGGCCCACCGGGGAGCTGTTTTTT
cdr3_aa: CASSLAGTGPTGELFF

v_call: TRBV7-4
d_call: TRBD1
j_call: TRBJ1-4
clone_size: -
cdr3_nt: TGTGCCAGCAGCTTAGTCCCCAGGGGGCCTCCTCGTCCCCGAACATTT
cdr3_aa: CASSLVPRGPPRPRTF

v_call: TRBV10-1
d_call: -
j_call: TRBJ2-1
clone_size: -
cdr3_nt: TGCGCCAGCAGTGACCGAGGACATGCCCCTTACAATGAGCAGTTCTTC
cdr3_aa: CASSDRGHAPYNEQFF

v_call: TRBV5-1
d_call: TRBD1
j_call: TRBJ1-2
clone_size: -
cdr3_nt: TGCGCCAGCAGCCGAGAGGGACAGAACTATGGCTACACCTTC
cdr3_aa: CASSREGQNYGYTF